This T cell receptor (beta chain) came from a study of beta chain features in type 1 diabetes. Notes on the study in general: TCRB CDR3s from Type 1 diabetes patients were moderately but significantly shorter in all four CD4+ subsets. The naive, central memory and Treg TCRB repertoires showed an apparent similarity that was greater among patients than among healthy donors.

The junction had 4 bases not matched to a gene; V was cut back by 3 bases and J by 2 bases. The CDR3 is 14 residues long. Per the germline V gene, CDR1 is MDHEN and CDR2 is SYDVKM. This clone was detected a few times. Its antigen is not known. Every bit of the isolated RNA underwent reverse transcription, so sequencing read expressed TCRB transcripts. Profiled with immunoSEQ multiplex PCR; TCRdb holds only in-frame clones, not every one. This sample carries hundreds of thousands of clones, 8% to 13% of them seen once, and the ten largest clones take roughly 0.016%. The source material was naive CD4+ T cells from blood. This clonotype was sampled from a woman in her twenties or thirties in good health. This chain links TRBV28 with TRBJ2-7; 7 bases are shared with TRBD1. Here the CDR3 DNA reads TGTGCCAGCAGTTTGACAGGGTCACCCTACGAGCAGTACTTC. It is translated as CASSLTGSPYEQYF.